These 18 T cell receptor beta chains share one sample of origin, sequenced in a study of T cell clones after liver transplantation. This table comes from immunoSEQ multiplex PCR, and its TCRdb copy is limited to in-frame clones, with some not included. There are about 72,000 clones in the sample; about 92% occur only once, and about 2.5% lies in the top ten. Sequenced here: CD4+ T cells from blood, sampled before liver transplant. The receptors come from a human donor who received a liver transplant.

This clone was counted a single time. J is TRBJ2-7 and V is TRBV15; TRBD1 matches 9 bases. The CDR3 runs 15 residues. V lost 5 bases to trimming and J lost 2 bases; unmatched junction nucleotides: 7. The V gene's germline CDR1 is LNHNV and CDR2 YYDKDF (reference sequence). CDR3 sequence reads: CATSPTGGPTYEQYF. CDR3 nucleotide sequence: TGTGCCACCAGCCCTACAGGGGGCCCCACCTACGAGCAGTACTTC.

The CDR3 region is CSVEVLYEQYF. DNA of the CDR3: TGCAGCGTTGAAGTCCTCTACGAGCAGTACTTC. This rearrangement joins TRBV29-1 to TRBJ2-7; D call uncertain. This CDR3 region has 11 residues. Germline values: CDR1 SQVTM, CDR2 ANQGSEA. Trimming pared 1 base from V and 3 bases from J, leaving 4 bases between.

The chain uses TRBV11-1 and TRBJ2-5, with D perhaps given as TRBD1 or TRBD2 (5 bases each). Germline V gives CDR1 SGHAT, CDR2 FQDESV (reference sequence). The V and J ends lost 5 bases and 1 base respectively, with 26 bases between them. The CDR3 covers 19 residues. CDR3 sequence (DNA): TGTGCCAGCAGCGCCGTCCGGGGACGTGGTCTTCCAATCCAAGAGACCCAGTACTTC. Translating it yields CASSAVRGRGLPIQETQYF.

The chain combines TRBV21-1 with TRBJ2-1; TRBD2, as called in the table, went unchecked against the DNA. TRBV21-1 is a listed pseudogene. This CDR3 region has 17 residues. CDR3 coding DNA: TGTGCCAGCAGCAAAGTTAGCGGGAGGGCCCCGTACAATGAGCAGTTCTTC. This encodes CASSKVSGRAPYNEQFF.

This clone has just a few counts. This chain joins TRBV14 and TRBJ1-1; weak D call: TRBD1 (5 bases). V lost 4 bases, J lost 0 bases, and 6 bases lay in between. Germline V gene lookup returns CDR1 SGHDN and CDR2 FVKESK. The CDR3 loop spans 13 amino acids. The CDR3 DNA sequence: TGTGCCAGCAGCCGACAGATGAACACTGAAGCTTTCTTT. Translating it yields CASSRQMNTEAFF.

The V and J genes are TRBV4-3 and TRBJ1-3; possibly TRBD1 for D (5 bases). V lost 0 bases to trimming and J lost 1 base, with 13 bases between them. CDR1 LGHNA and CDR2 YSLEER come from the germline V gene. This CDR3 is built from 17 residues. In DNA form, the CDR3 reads TGCGCCAGCAGCCAAGATTGGGGACGGGCGTCTGGAAACACCATATATTTT. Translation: CASSQDWGRASGNTIYF.

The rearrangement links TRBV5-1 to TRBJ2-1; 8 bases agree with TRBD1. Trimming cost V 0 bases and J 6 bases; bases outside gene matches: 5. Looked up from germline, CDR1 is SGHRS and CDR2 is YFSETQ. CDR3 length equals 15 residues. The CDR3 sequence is CASSLGTGRSNEQFF. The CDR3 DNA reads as TGCGCCAGCAGCTTGGGGACAGGGAGGAGCAATGAGCAGTTCTTC.

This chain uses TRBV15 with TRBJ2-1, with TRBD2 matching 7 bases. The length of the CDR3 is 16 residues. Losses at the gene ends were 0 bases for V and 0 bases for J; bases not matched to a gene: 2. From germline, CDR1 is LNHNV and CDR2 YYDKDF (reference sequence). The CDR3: CATSRDGGSSYNEQFF. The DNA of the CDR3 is TGTGCCACCAGCAGAGATGGCGGGAGCTCCTACAATGAGCAGTTCTTC.

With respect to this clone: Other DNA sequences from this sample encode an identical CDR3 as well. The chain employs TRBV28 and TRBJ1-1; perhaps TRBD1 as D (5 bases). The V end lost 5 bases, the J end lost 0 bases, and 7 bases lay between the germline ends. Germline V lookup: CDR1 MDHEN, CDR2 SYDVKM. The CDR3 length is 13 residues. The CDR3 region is CASSTRVNTEAFF. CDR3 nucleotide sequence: TGTGCCAGCAGTACCAGGGTGAACACTGAAGCTTTCTTT.

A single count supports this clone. The CDR3 sequence is CASSKQTSGNEQFF. The CDR3 coding sequence is TGTGCCAGCAGCAAGCAGACTAGCGGCAATGAGCAGTTCTTC. This chain links TRBV11-3 with TRBJ2-1; 9 bases map to TRBD2. V was pared by 5 bases and J by 6 bases, with 5 bases of the junction left unmatched. The germline V gene encodes CDR1 SGHNT and CDR2 YENEEA. The CDR3 covers 14 residues.

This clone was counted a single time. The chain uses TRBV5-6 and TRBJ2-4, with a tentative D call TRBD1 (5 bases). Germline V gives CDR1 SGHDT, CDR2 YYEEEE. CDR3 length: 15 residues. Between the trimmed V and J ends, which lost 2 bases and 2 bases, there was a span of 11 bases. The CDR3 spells CASSFRQITKNIQYF. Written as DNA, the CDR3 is TGTGCCAGCAGCTTCCGACAGATTACCAAAAACATTCAGTACTTC.

CDR3 amino acids: CAWSVRAGVGTGELFF. CDR3 nucleotide sequence: TGTGCCTGGAGTGTAAGAGCGGGAGTGGGAACCGGGGAGCTGTTTTTT. The V and J genes are TRBV30 and TRBJ2-2; 8 bases align to TRBD2. CDR1 and CDR2 (germline): GTSNPN, SVGIG (reference sequence). Unmatched junction bases numbered 8, after V lost 0 bases and J lost 5 bases. This CDR3 comprises 16 residues.

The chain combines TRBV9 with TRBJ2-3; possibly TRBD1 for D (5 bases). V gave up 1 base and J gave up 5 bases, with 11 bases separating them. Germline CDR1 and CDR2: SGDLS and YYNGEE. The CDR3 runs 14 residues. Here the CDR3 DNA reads TGTGCCAGCAGCGTATGGGGCACGGGAGATACGCAGTATTTT. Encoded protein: CASSVWGTGDTQYF.

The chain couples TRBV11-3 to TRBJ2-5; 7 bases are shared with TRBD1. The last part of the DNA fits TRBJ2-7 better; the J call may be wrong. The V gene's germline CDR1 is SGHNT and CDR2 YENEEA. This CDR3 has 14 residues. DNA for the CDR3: TGTGCCAGCAGCATGGGACAGAGGTCCTACGAGCAGTACTTC. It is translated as CASSMGQRSYEQYF.

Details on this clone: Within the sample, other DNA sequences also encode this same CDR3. The CDR3 spells CASSPGQSYEQYF. The CDR3 DNA reads TGTGCCAGCAGTCCGGGACAGAGCTACGAGCAGTACTTC. This chain connects TRBV28 to TRBJ2-7; the match to TRBD1 covers 7 bases. The germline gives CDR1 MDHEN, CDR2 SYDVKM. V shed 5 bases and J 3 bases; nucleotides not matched to a gene: 4. This CDR3 spans 13 amino acids.

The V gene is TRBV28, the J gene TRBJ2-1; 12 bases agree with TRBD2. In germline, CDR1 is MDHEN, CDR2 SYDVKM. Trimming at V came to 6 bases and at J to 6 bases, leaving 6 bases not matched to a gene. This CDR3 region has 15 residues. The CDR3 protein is CASSITSGRINEQFF. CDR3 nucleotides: TGTGCCAGCAGCATAACTAGCGGGAGGATCAATGAGCAGTTCTTC.

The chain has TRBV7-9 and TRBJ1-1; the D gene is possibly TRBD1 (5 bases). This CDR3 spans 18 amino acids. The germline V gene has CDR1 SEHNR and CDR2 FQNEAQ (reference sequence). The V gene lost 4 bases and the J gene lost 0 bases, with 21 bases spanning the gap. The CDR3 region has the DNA TGTGCCAGCAGCTCCACTGGGGGTTTTGGGCCCTTGAACACTGAAGCTTTCTTT. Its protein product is CASSSTGGFGPLNTEAFF.

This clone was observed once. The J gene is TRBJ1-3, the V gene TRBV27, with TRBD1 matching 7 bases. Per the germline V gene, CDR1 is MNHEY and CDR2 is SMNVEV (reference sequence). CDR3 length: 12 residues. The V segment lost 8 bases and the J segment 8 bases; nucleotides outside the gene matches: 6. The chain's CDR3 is CASRGRGDTIYF. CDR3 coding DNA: TGTGCCAGCCGGGGCAGGGGGGACACCATATATTTT.